In this sample, the clone carrying this T cell receptor (beta chain) turned up a few times. Its specificity is not known. The data were produced by immunoSEQ multiplex PCR, yet TCRdb's version contains in-frame clones alone and is incomplete. The sample gives roughly 700,000 clones, around 92% of which show up once; approximately 1.5% is in the top ten. This sample was included in a study of Ad26.COV2.S vaccination and SARS-CoV-2 variants. General study results and limits: Vaccinated and placebo-treated recipients had similar non-spike TCR breadth.

Treatment in this sample: around 19 received Ad26.COV2.S at low or high dose, single or two shots; several received placebo; per-sample allocation not given. On day 63 after the first injection, vaccine and placebo recipients gave samples. Immunization relied on an Ad26 vector, which expressed Wuhan-strain SARS-CoV-2 spike. This sequence was found in a person aged 18-65 years who received the Ad26.COV2.S COVID-19 vaccine or a placebo. The specimen comprised peripheral blood, sampled in a trial of Ad26.COV2.S vaccine versus placebo.

For the CDR3, the DNA is TGTGCCACCAGGGGACAGGGCACAGATACGCAGTATTTT. Protein: CATRGQGTDTQYF. The J gene is TRBJ2-3, the V gene TRBV24-1; 8 bases match TRBD1. J lost 1 base, V lost 7 bases, and 0 bases had no gene match. This CDR3 comprises 13 residues. Germline CDR1 is KGHDR and CDR2 is SFDVKD.